The clone carrying this TCR beta chain was detected once. These data are taken from a study of blood T cell repertoires in COVID-19. About the study: Acute and convalescent COVID-19 samples came from the United States, Italy and Spain. T cells, B-cell-depleted T cells, or PBMCs provided the cDNA or gDNA that served as material.

CDR3 length: 13 residues. V lost 4 bases to trimming and J lost 0 bases, with 6 bases between them. Per the authors' pipeline: Reference gene primer amplification gave estimated nucleated cell counts. Only in-frame clones appear in the TCRdb table, and some are missing; sequencing was by immunoSEQ multiplex PCR. The DNA was the basis for D and trimming; V, J and clone size are from that table. The repertoire holds roughly 40,000 clones, with roughly 80% as singletons. This chain joins TRBV12-3 or TRBV12-4 and TRBJ1-1; D ambiguous. The sequenced sample was peripheral blood. The sequence was obtained from a woman of 80 years or more with acute or convalescent COVID-19. This CDR3 reads CASSSSLNTEAFF. DNA for the CDR3: TGTGCCAGCAGTTCATCATTGAACACTGAAGCTTTCTTT.